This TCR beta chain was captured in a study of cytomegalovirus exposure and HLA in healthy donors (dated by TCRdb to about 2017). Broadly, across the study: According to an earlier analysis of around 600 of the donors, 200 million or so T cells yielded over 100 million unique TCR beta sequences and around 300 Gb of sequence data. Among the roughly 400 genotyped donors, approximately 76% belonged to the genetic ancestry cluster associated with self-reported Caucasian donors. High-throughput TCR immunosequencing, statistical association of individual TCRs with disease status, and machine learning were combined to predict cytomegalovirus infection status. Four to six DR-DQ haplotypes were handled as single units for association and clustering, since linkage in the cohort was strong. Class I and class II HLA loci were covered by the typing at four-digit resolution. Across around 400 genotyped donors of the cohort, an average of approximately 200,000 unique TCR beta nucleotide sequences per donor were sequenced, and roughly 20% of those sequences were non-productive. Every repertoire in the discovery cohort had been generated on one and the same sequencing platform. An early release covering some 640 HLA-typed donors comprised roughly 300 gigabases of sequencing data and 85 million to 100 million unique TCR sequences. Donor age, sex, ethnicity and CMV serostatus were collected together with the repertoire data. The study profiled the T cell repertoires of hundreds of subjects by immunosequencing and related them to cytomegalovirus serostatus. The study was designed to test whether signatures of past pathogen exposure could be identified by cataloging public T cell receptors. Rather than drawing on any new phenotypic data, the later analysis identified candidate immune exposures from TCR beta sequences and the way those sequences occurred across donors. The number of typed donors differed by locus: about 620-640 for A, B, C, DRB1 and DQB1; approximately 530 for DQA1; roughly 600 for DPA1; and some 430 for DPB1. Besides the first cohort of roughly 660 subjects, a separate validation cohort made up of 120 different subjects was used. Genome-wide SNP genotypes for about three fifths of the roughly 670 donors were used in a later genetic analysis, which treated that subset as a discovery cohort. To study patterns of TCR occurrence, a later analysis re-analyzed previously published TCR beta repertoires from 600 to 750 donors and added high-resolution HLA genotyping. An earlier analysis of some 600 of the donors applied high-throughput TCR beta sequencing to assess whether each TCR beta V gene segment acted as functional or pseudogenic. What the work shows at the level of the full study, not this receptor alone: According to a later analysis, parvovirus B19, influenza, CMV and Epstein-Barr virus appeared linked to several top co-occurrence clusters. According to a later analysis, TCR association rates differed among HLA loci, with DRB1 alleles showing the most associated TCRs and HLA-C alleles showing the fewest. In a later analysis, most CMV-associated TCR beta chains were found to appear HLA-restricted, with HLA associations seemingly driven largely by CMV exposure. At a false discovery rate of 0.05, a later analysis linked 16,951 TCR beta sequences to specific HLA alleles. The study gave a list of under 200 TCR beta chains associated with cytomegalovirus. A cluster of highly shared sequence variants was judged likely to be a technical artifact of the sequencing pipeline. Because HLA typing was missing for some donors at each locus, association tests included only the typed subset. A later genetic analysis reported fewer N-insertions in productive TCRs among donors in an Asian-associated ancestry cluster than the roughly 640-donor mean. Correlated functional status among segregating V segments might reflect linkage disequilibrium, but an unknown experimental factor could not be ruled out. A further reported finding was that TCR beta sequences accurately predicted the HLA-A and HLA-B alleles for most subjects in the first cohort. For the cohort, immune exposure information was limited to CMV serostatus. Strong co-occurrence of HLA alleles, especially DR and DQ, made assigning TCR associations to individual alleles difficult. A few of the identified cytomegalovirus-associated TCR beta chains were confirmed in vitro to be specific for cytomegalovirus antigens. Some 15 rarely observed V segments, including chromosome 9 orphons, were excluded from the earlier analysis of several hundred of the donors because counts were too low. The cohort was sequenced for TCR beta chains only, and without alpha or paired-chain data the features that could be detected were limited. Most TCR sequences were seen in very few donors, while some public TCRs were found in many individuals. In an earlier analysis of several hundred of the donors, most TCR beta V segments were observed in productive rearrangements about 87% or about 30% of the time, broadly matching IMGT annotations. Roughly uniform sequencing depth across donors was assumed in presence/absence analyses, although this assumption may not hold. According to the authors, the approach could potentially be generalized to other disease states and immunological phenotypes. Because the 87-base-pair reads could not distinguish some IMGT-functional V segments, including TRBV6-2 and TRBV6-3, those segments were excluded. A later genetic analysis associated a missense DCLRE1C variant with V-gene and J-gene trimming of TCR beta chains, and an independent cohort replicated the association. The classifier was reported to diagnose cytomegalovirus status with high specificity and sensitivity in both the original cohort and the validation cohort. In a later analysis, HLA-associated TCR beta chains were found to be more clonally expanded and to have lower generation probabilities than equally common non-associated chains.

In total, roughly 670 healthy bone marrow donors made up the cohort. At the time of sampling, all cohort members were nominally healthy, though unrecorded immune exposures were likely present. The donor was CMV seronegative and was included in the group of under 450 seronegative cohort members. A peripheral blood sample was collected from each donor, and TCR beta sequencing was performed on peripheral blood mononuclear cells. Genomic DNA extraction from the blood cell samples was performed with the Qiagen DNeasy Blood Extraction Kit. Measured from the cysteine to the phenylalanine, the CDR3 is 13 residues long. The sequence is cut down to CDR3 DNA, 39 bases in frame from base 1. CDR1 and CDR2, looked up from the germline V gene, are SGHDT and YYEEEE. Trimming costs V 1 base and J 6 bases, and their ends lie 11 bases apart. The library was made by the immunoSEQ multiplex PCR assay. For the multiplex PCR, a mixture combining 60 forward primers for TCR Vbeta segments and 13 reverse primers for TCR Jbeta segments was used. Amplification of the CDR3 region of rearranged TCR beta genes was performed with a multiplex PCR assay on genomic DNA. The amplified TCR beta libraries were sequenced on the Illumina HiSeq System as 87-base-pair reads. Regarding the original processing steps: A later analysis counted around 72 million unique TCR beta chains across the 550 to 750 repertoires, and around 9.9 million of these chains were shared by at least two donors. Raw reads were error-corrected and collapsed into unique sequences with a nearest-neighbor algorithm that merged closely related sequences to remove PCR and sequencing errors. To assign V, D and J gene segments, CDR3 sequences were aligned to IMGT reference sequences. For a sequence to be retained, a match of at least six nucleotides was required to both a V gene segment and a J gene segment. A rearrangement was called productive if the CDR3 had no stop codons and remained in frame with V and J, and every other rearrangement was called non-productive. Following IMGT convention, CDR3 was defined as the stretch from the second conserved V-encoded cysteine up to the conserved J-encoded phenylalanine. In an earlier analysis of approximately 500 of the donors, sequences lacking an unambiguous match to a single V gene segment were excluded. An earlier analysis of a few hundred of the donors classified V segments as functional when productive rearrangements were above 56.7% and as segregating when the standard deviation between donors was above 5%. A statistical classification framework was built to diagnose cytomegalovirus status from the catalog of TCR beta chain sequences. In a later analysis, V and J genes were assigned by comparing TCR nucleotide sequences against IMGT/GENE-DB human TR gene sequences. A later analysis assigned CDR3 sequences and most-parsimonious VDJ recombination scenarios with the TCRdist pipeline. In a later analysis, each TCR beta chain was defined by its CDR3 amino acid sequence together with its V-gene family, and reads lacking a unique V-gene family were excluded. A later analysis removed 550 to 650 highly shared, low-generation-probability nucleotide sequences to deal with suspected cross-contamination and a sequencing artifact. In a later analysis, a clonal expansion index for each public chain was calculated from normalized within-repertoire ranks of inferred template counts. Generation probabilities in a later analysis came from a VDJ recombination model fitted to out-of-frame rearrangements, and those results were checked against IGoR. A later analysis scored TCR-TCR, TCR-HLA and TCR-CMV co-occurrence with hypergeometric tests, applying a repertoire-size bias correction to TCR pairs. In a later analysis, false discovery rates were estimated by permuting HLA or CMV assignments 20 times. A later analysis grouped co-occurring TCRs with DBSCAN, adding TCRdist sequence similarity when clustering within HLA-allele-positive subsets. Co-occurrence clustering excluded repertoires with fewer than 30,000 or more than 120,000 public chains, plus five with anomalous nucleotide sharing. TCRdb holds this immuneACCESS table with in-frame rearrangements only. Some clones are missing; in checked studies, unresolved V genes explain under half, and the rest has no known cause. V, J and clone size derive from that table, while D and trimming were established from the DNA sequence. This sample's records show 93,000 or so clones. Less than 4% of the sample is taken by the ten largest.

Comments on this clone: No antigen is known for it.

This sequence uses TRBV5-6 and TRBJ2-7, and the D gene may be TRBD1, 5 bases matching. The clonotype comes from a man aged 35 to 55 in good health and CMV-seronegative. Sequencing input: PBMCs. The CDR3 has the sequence CASSLNRFSEQYF. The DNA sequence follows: TGTGCCAGCAGCTTGAACAGGTTCTCCGAGCAGTACTTC.